A few counts support the clone carrying this TCR beta chain. No antigen is known for it. This entry is derived from a study of cytomegalovirus exposure and HLA in healthy donors. Study-wide points: It was taken for granted in presence/absence analyses that sequencing depth across donors was roughly uniform. The study reported that TCR beta sequences accurately predicted HLA-A and HLA-B alleles in most subjects. Some TCR beta chains (roughly 160 of them) were listed as cytomegalovirus-associated. Earlier analysis yielded a pattern in which most TCR beta V segments were productive about 90% or about 30% of the time.

PCR primers comprised 60 Vbeta and 13 Jbeta primers. The repertoire was sequenced with immunoSEQ multiplex PCR; TCRdb's copy has only in-frame clones and lacks some. The sample contains fewer than 90,000 clones, roughly 80% of which appear only once. The germline CDR1 and CDR2 sequences are MNHNY and SVGAGI (reference sequence). CDR3 size: 15 residues. V lost 7 bases and J lost 4, with 19 bases in between. What was sequenced was PBMCs. This sequence joins TRBV6-6 and TRBJ1-2, with D maybe TRBD1 (5 bases). This TCR was sampled from a man aged 25 to 40 in good health and CMV-seronegative. The CDR3 DNA is TGTGCCAGCACCCTGGGACTTAGGGGTACCTATGGCTACACCTTC. Amino acid sequence: CASTLGLRGTYGYTF.